The rows below give T cell receptor beta chains drawn from one sample of a study of shared clonotypes between healthy human individuals. The assay was immunoSEQ multiplex PCR, and TCRdb's table has in-frame clones only and misses some. The data contain about 460,000 clones, roughly three quarters of them singletons. Sequencing was done on a sample of PBMCs. These receptor sequences come from a woman in her thirties or forties in good health. Some clones in this sample may be carry-over from other donors' samples. Both conserved end residues are part of each CDR3. Each record gives: J gene, D gene, clone size, V gene, CDR3 protein, CDR3 DNA. A D gene is named only where the DNA matches it firmly. Where a row states a size, it is once, few, many or the class of an expanded clone; other rows omit it.

>TRBJ1-2|-|-|TRBV4-2
CASSQDQATSSYTF
TGTGCCAGCAGCCAAGATCAGGCTACGAGTAGCTACACCTTC
>TRBJ2-4|TRBD1|many|TRBV2
CASSRDRAKNIQYF
TGTGCCAGCTCCCGTGACAGGGCGAAAAACATTCAGTACTTC
>TRBJ2-1|-|-|TRBV4-2
CASRDQGHDEQFF
TGTGCCAGCCGGGATCAGGGACACGATGAGCAGTTCTTC
>TRBJ1-5|TRBD1|many|TRBV28
CASSSGGRSNQPQHF
TGTGCCAGCAGTTCAGGGGGGAGAAGCAATCAGCCCCAGCATTTT
>TRBJ2-7|TRBD2|few|TRBV7-6
CASSLDGTTNYEQYF
TGTGCCAGCAGCTTAGACGGGACTACGAACTACGAGCAGTACTTC
>TRBJ2-5|TRBD1|-|TRBV29-1
CSGSRQGQETQYF
TGCAGCGGGAGCAGACAGGGCCAAGAGACCCAGTACTTC
>TRBJ1-4|TRBD1|once|TRBV18
CASSPSVQGNEKLFF
TGTGCCAGCTCACCATCAGTACAGGGGAATGAAAAACTGTTTTTT
>TRBJ1-2|-|-|TRBV5-1
CASSFDTNYGYTF
TGCGCCAGCAGCTTCGACACGAACTATGGCTACACCTTC
>TRBJ2-5|-|-|TRBV10-3
CAISGQRQETQYF
TGTGCCATCAGTGGACAACGCCAAGAGACCCAGTACTTC
>TRBJ2-3|TRBD2|few|TRBV6-4
CASSVAGEGTDTQYF
TGTGCCAGCAGTGTAGCGGGAGAGGGCACAGATACGCAGTATTTT
>TRBJ1-2|-|few|TRBV27
CASPLGGGYTF
TGTGCCAGCCCCCTGGGAGGGGGCTACACCTTC
>TRBJ2-3|-|-|TRBV7-3
CASSLGHGGTQYF
TGTGCCAGCAGCCTGGGGCACGGGGGCACGCAGTATTTT
>TRBJ2-7|-|-|TRBV11-1
CASSFPAGSSYEQYF
TGTGCCAGCAGCTTTCCGGCGGGAAGCTCCTACGAGCAGTACTTC
>TRBJ2-1|TRBD2|-|TRBV11-3
CASSSRGGEASYNEQFF
TGTGCCAGCAGCTCAAGGGGAGGGGAGGCGTCCTACAATGAGCAGTTCTTC
>TRBJ2-7|-|-|TRBV27
CASSLSGGAGRSHEQYF
TGTGCCAGCAGTTTATCCGGCGGGGCCGGACGGTCGCACGAGCAGTACTTC
>TRBJ2-5|TRBD2|many|TRBV20-1
CSALGGETQYF
TGCAGTGCCCTGGGGGGGGAGACCCAGTACTTC
>TRBJ2-1|-|-|TRBV18
CASSPPAKSYNEQFF
TGTGCCAGCTCACCTCCAGCCAAATCCTACAATGAGCAGTTCTTC
>TRBJ2-1|TRBD1|once|TRBV19
CASSTDRDNEQFF
TGTGCCAGTAGTACAGACAGGGACAATGAGCAGTTCTTC
>TRBJ1-1|-|few|TRBV5-1
CASSSKGPTNTEAFF
TGCGCCAGCAGCAGTAAAGGGCCAACGAACACTGAAGCTTTCTTT
>TRBJ2-4|-|-|TRBV30
CAWRPKLAKNIQYF
TGTGCCTGGAGACCAAAGTTAGCCAAAAACATTCAGTACTTC
>TRBJ2-2|-|once|TRBV7-2
CASSLLDTGELFF
TGTGCCAGCAGCTTGTTGGACACCGGGGAGCTGTTTTTT
>TRBJ2-2|TRBD2|-|TRBV5-1
CASSFSGRANTGELFF
TGCGCCAGCAGCTTTAGCGGGAGGGCGAACACCGGGGAGCTGTTTTTT
>TRBJ1-5|-|-|TRBV30
CAWSVYREQPQHF
TGTGCCTGGAGTGTATACCGGGAGCAGCCCCAGCATTTT
>TRBJ2-2|-|-|TRBV9
CASSVAGGGELFF
TGTGCCAGCAGCGTAGCCGGGGGCGGCGAGCTGTTTTTT
>TRBJ1-2|-|-|TRBV7-9
CASSTTQGWYGYTF
TGTGCCAGCAGCACCACACAGGGCTGGTATGGCTACACCTTC
>TRBJ2-7|TRBD1|-|TRBV5-8
CASSTPGGQPYEQYF
TGTGCCAGCAGCACCCCAGGGGGACAGCCCTACGAGCAGTACTTC
>TRBJ1-1|TRBD1|-|TRBV5-1
CASSWTGGSGEAFF
TGCGCCAGCAGTTGGACAGGAGGGTCTGGGGAAGCTTTCTTT
>TRBJ2-7|TRBD2|-|TRBV6-1
CASSEVAGASSYEQYF
TGTGCCAGCAGTGAGGTAGCGGGTGCCAGCTCCTACGAGCAGTACTTC
>TRBJ2-7|TRBD2|-|TRBV7-2
CASSLSTSGRINEQYF
TGTGCCAGCAGCTTAAGCACTAGCGGGAGAATAAACGAGCAGTACTTC
>TRBJ2-7|-|-|TRBV19
CASSISIGAYEQYF
TGTGCCAGTAGTATAAGCATAGGAGCCTACGAGCAGTACTTC
>TRBJ1-4|-|-|TRBV2
CASSAFPRGTNEKLFF
TGTGCCAGCAGTGCCTTCCCGAGGGGAACTAATGAAAAACTGTTTTTT
>TRBJ2-3|-|-|TRBV25-1
CASSPRAGSDTQYF
TGTGCCAGCAGTCCCCGGGCTGGTTCAGATACGCAGTATTTT
>TRBJ2-1|-|-|TRBV30
CAWSVTTGQFF
TGTGCCTGGAGTGTCACAACGGGGCAGTTCTTC
>TRBJ1-2|-|-|TRBV6-1
CASSELSKNYGYTF
TGTGCCAGCAGTGAGTTAAGCAAGAACTATGGCTACACCTTC
>TRBJ2-4|TRBD1|-|TRBV27
CASSLSQGARNIQYF
TGTGCCAGCAGTTTAAGCCAGGGGGCGAGGAACATTCAGTACTTC
>TRBJ1-2|-|-|TRBV7-9
CASSLAGDAGYTF
TGTGCCAGCAGCTTAGCGGGGGATGCTGGCTACACCTTC
>TRBJ2-3|TRBD2|-|TRBV7-3
CASSMTSGREIDTQYF
TGTGCCAGCAGCATGACTAGCGGGAGGGAGATAGATACGCAGTATTTT
>TRBJ2-5|-|-|TRBV4-2
CASSQGSLVGQETQYF
TGTGCCAGCAGCCAAGGATCACTAGTTGGGCAAGAGACCCAGTACTTC
>TRBJ1-4|-|-|TRBV19
CASRDSATNEKLFF
TGTGCCAGTAGGGACAGTGCAACTAATGAAAAACTGTTTTTT
>TRBJ2-5|TRBD2|-|TRBV4-2
CASSQDPAGGRETQYF
TGTGCCAGCAGCCAAGATCCGGCGGGGGGGAGGGAGACCCAGTACTTC